What follows are 25 T cell receptor beta chains derived from one specimen sequenced in a study of OX40 agonist ivuxolimab in advanced cancers. Library preparation employed the immunoSEQ multiplex PCR assay. TCRdb re-hosts the immuneACCESS table, in-frame sequences only. Its copies lack some clones; in the studies checked, an unresolved V gene accounts for under half of them, and the cause for the rest is not known. The sample records more than 65,000 clones, more than 70% of which are singletons. The ten largest make up approximately 6.1% of the sample. This specimen consisted of CD4+ or CD8+ T cells sorted from blood, obtained in a trial of the OX40 agonist ivuxolimab. All receptors come from an adult with an advanced solid tumor such as melanoma, head and neck, liver or kidney cancer.

The chain joins TRBV28 to TRBJ2-2; possibly TRBD1 or TRBD2 for D (5 bases each). Germline CDR1 MDHEN, CDR2 SYDVKM. The CDR3 has 19 residues. Trimming stripped 1 base from V and 1 base from J, with 19 bases between. This CDR3 reads CASSLSITVGRMNTGELFF. DNA of the CDR3: TGTGCCAGCAGTTTATCCATTACGGTGGGACGGATGAACACCGGGGAGCTGTTTTTT.

The V and J genes are TRBV7-2 and TRBJ1-2; tentatively, D is TRBD1 (5 bases). The CDR3 spans 14 residues. The ends were cut back, 5 bases at V and 2 bases at J, with 12 bases in the middle. Per the germline V gene, CDR1 is SGHTA and CDR2 is FQGNSA. The CDR3 sequence: CASSPRASNYGYTF. In DNA form, the CDR3 reads TGTGCCAGCAGCCCCAGGGCCTCCAACTATGGCTACACCTTC.

The rearrangement uses TRBV19 and TRBJ2-5; D perhaps matches TRBD2 (6 bases). Per germline, CDR1 LNHDA and CDR2 SQIVND (reference sequence). Between the trimmed V and J ends, which lost 6 bases and 4 bases, there was a span of 21 bases. CDR3 size: 16 residues. In DNA, the CDR3 is TGTGCCAGTAGCAAAGAGAGGACGGGCGGGACAGAGACCCAGTACTTC. Translating gives CASSKERTGGTETQYF.

The chain recombines TRBV23-1 with TRBJ1-5; D remains unclear. TRBV23-1 is noted as an ORF with a role that remains uncertain. Deletions cut 4 bases from V and 6 bases from J, with 13 bases between. CDR3 size: 14 residues. The CDR3 nucleotides read TGCGCCAGCAGTCCCCCCCCTCCCAGTCAGCCCCAGCATTTT. Translated: CASSPPPPSQPQHF.

The rearrangement uses TRBV5-1 and TRBJ1-1; TRBD1 agrees at 9 bases. CDR1 and CDR2 (germline): SGHRS, YFSETQ. The CDR3 contains 13 residues. The trim removed 3 bases at V and 9 bases at J, leaving 6 bases unmatched. CDR3 in DNA: TGCGCCAGCAGCTGGGACAGGGAGGCCCAAGCTTTCTTT. It specifies CASSWDREAQAFF. Full variable domain (rest looked up from reference TRBV5-1 and TRBJ1-1): KAGVTQTPRYLIKTRGQQVTLSCSPISGHRSVSWYQQTPGQGLQFLFEYFSETQRNKGNFPGRFSGRQFSNSRSEMNVSTLELGDSALYLCASSWDREAQAFFGQGTRLTVV.

The CDR3 region is CASSYFETQYF. The DNA for the CDR3 is TGTGCCAGCAGTTACTTCGAGACCCAGTACTTC. J is TRBJ2-5 and V is TRBV6-5; D gene uncertain. The V end was cut by 1 base, the J end by 5 bases, with 2 bases between. In germline, CDR1 is MNHEY, CDR2 SVGAGI. The CDR3 is made up of 11 amino acids.

The table lists this clone with a count of one. The rearrangement joins TRBV7-9 to TRBJ2-7; D is uncertain. CDR3 size: 15 residues. Per germline, CDR1 SEHNR and CDR2 FQNEAQ (reference sequence). V lost 0 bases and J lost 0, with 9 bases in between. CDR3 sequence reads: CASSLASQSSYEQYF. DNA of the CDR3: TGTGCCAGCAGCTTAGCATCACAGAGCTCCTACGAGCAGTACTTC.

CDR3: CASSYRTSGRERQFF. CDR3 DNA: TGTGCCAGCAGCTACAGGACTAGCGGGAGAGAGCGACAGTTCTTC. This rearrangement joins TRBV7-2 to TRBJ2-1; 13 bases are a match to TRBD2. The V and J ends lost 4 bases and 13 bases, in that order; junction bases with no gene match: 10. The CDR3 is 15 amino acids. Germline CDR1 and CDR2: SGHTA and FQGNSA.

Regarding this clone: Relative to the germline gene, one junction end is altered; a read error may explain this. The rearrangement uses TRBV7-9 and TRBJ1-2, with TRBD1 as a possible D gene (5 bases). Germline V gene lookup returns CDR1 SEHNR and CDR2 FQNEAQ (reference sequence). The CDR3 covers 13 residues. The CDR3 region is CASSQFPGAGYTF. The CDR3 DNA sequence: TGCGCCAGCAGCCAATTTCCTGGGGCGGGCTACACCTTC.

This clone is a singleton in its sample. The chain is built from TRBV9 and TRBJ2-2; 8 bases fit TRBD2. The CDR3 spans 17 residues. Germline values: CDR1 SGDLS, CDR2 YYNGEE. V was pared by 4 bases and J by 4 bases, with 12 bases of the junction left unmatched. The CDR3 region has the DNA TGTGCCAGCAGCCCAAGAGCGGGGGTCGATGTCACCGGGGAGCTGTTTTTT. This codes for CASSPRAGVDVTGELFF. The full variable domain, rest sourced from reference TRBV9 and TRBJ2-2, is DSGVTQTPKHLITATGQRVTLRCSPRSGDLSVYWYQQSLDQGLQFLIQYYNGEERAKGNILERFSAQQFPDLHSELNLSSLELGDSALYFCASSPRAGVDVTGELFFGEGSRLTVL.

J is TRBJ2-5 and V is TRBV5-6; no clear D gene. Germline V gene lookup returns CDR1 SGHDT and CDR2 YYEEEE. CDR3 length: 15 residues. V lost 0 bases, J lost 5 bases, and 14 bases lay in between. CDR3 nucleotide sequence: TGTGCCAGCAGCTTGGCGGTCTCGATATGGGAGACCCAGTACTTC. Amino acids: CASSLAVSIWETQYF. The full variable domain, completed using reference TRBV5-6 and TRBJ2-5, is DAGVTQSPTHLIKTRGQQVTLRCSPKSGHDTVSWYQQALGQGPQFIFQYYEEEERQRGNFPDRFSGHQFPNYSSELNVNALLLGDSALYLCASSLAVSIWETQYFGPGTRLLVL.

This chain links TRBV19 with TRBJ2-2, with 9 bases identical to TRBD2. The CDR3 is made up of 15 amino acids. Germline assignment: CDR1 LNHDA and CDR2 SQIVND (reference sequence). V trimming: 8 bases; J trimming: 2 bases; junction bases outside the gene matches: 6. Here the CDR3 reads CASYGLAKNTGELFF. CDR3 DNA sequence: TGTGCCAGTTATGGACTAGCGAAAAACACCGGGGAGCTGTTTTTT.

A single count supports this clone. The chain is built from TRBV2 and TRBJ2-2, with D perhaps TRBD2 (7 bases). Trimming pared 7 bases from V and 5 bases from J, leaving 17 bases between. The CDR3 has 15 residues. Per germline, CDR1 SNHLY and CDR2 FYNNEI. This chain's CDR3 is CASNLGKGGTGELFF. The CDR3 nucleotides are TGTGCCAGCAATCTGGGCAAGGGGGGGACCGGGGAGCTGTTTTTT.

V gene TRBV27 combines with J gene TRBJ2-3, with 9 positions matching TRBD2. This CDR3 comprises 16 residues. With V trimmed by 5 bases and J by 2 bases, 8 bases remained unmatched. Germline loops: CDR1 MNHEY, CDR2 SMNVEV (reference sequence). In DNA, the CDR3 is TGTGCCAGCAGTACCCTGAAGCGGGGGGTCACAGATACGCAGTATTTT. Translated, it gives CASSTLKRGVTDTQYF.

The V and J genes are TRBV19 and TRBJ2-7; TRBD2 aligns across 12 bases. Germline V CDR1 and CDR2: LNHDA, SQIVND (reference sequence). CDR3 size: 15 residues. The J segment lost 5 bases and the V segment lost 3 bases, leaving 5 bases of the junction unmatched. This chain's CDR3 is CASSISSGRAHEQYF. CDR3 nucleotides: TGTGCCAGTAGTATCTCTAGCGGGAGGGCCCACGAGCAGTACTTC. Using reference TRBV19 and TRBJ2-7 for the parts outside the CDR3, the full variable domain is DGGITQSPKYLFRKEGQNVTLSCEQNLNHDAMYWYRQDPGQGLRLIYYSQIVNDFQKGDIAEGYSVSREKKESFPLTVTSAQKNPTAFYLCASSISSGRAHEQYFGPGTRLTVT.

The rearrangement links TRBV2 to TRBJ2-1; 9 bases match TRBD1. Unmatched junction bases numbered 6, after V lost 8 bases and J lost 4 bases. This CDR3 comprises 14 residues. Germline CDR1 is SNHLY and CDR2 is FYNNEI. The CDR3 loop reads CASGMDRGYNEQFF. The CDR3 DNA is TGTGCCAGCGGAATGGACAGGGGATACAATGAGCAGTTCTTC.

DNA of the CDR3: TGTGCCAGCACCCTCGAATCGGGAGCTGGAAACACCATATATTTT. Translation gives CASTLESGAGNTIYF. V gene TRBV11-3 combines with J gene TRBJ1-3; unclear D gene. Germline V CDR1 and CDR2: SGHNT, YENEEA. CDR3 length: 15 amino acids. V was cut by 7 bases and J by 2 bases, with 15 bases left in between.

The chain employs TRBV7-2 and TRBJ2-3, with TRBD2 matching 11 bases. The ends lost 6 bases at V and 5 bases at J; junction bases unmatched: 19. The CDR3 runs to 19 residues. Germline CDR1 SGHTA, CDR2 FQGNSA. CDR3 protein: CASSRIGLAGGRGVDTQYF. CDR3 DNA sequence: TGTGCCAGCAGTCGGATAGGGCTAGCGGGAGGCCGGGGGGTAGATACGCAGTATTTT.

The chain uses TRBV2 and TRBJ2-4; D unclear. The CDR3 consists of 15 residues. Per the germline V gene, CDR1 is SNHLY and CDR2 is FYNNEI. Deletions cut 6 bases from V and 3 bases from J, with 15 bases between. As DNA, the CDR3 is TGTGCCAGCAGGGAGCAGGCGTTAGGCAAAAACATTCAGTACTTC. As protein: CASREQALGKNIQYF.

This chain uses TRBV4-2 with TRBJ1-1; D might be TRBD1 (6 bases). CDR3 length: 17 amino acids. The germline gives CDR1 LGHNA, CDR2 YNFKEQ. The germline V and J ends were trimmed by 0 bases and 0 bases, with 14 bases remaining between them. DNA for the CDR3: TGTGCCAGCAGCCAAGATCCCCGACAGGTTATGAACACTGAAGCTTTCTTT. Translating gives CASSQDPRQVMNTEAFF.

The chain has TRBV6-5 and TRBJ2-1; 8 bases agree with TRBD1. CDR1 is MNHEY and CDR2 is SVGAGI in the germline V gene. Unmatched junction bases numbered 7, after V lost 7 bases and J lost 8 bases. The CDR3 is made up of 13 amino acids. CDR3 in DNA: TGTGCCAGCACCCGGCAGGGGGCCGATGAGCAGTTCTTC. Its protein product is CASTRQGADEQFF.

The gene calls are TRBV19 and TRBJ1-1, with D possibly matching TRBD1 (6 bases). The CDR3 contains 14 residues. From germline, CDR1 is LNHDA and CDR2 SQIVND (reference sequence). The ends were cut back, 5 bases at V and 4 bases at J, with 14 bases in the middle. For the CDR3, the DNA is TGTGCCAGTAGTGCACAGGGTGGCGGCACTGAAGCTTTCTTT. This sequence encodes CASSAQGGGTEAFF.

The chain carries TRBV9 and TRBJ2-3; no clear D gene. The CDR3 is 12 residues long. From germline, CDR1 is SGDLS and CDR2 YYNGEE. Trimming took 0 bases from V and 5 from J, leaving 4 bases between them. CDR3 DNA sequence: TGTGCCAGCAGCGTAGGTGAAGATACGCAGTATTTT. Its protein product is CASSVGEDTQYF.

The sample holds a few counts of this clone. The chain employs TRBV28 and TRBJ2-1; no reliable D call. Germline loops: CDR1 MDHEN, CDR2 SYDVKM. Trimming stripped 7 bases from V and 0 bases from J, with 7 bases between. This CDR3 region has 13 residues. CDR3 residues: CASKAPSYNEQFF. CDR3 nucleotide sequence: TGTGCCAGCAAGGCACCCTCCTACAATGAGCAGTTCTTC.

The gene calls are TRBV7-2 and TRBJ1-5, with D perhaps TRBD1 (5 bases). CDR1 SGHTA and CDR2 FQGNSA come from the germline V gene. V shed 5 bases and J shed 3 bases, with 23 bases lying between them. The CDR3 contains 18 residues. CDR3 loop: CASSPLPRGASINQPQHF. DNA for the CDR3: TGTGCCAGCAGCCCCCTCCCGAGAGGGGCGAGCATCAATCAGCCCCAGCATTTT.